What follows are 24 T cell receptor beta chains derived from one specimen sequenced in a study of blood T cell repertoires in COVID-19. Libraries were prepared by immunoSEQ multiplex PCR; TCRdb keeps only in-frame clonotypes and omits some of them. The sample yields about 140,000 clones, approximately 80% seen once. What was sequenced was peripheral blood. The receptors come from a woman of 80 years or more in a cohort sampled during active or convalescent COVID-19.

The chain has TRBV2 and TRBJ1-2; tentative D call: TRBD1 (5 bases). Trimming took 6 bases from V and 0 from J, leaving 11 bases between them. There are 14 residues in the CDR3. Per germline, CDR1 SNHLY and CDR2 FYNNEI. The CDR3 protein is CASRREGANYGYTF. DNA of the CDR3: TGTGCCAGCAGGCGGGAAGGGGCTAACTATGGCTACACCTTC.

The rearrangement links TRBV9 to TRBJ2-2; D is perhaps TRBD2 (5 bases). The CDR3 spans 15 residues. Trimming pared 2 bases from V and 4 bases from J, leaving 12 bases between. Germline V gives CDR1 SGDLS, CDR2 YYNGEE. Here the CDR3 DNA reads TGTGCCAGCAGCGTTTTCAGCGGTGGCACCGGGGAGCTGTTTTTT. This encodes CASSVFSGGTGELFF.

V gene TRBV30 combines with J gene TRBJ2-5, with 9 nucleotides matching TRBD2. The CDR3 length is 17 residues. The J segment lost 4 bases and the V segment lost 3 bases, leaving 15 bases of the junction unmatched. Per germline, CDR1 GTSNPN and CDR2 SVGIG (reference sequence). This CDR3 reads CAWSGSRGGGRGETQYF. CDR3 coding DNA: TGTGCCTGGAGCGGAAGTCGCGGGGGGGGACGAGGAGAGACCCAGTACTTC.

The genes are TRBV5-4 and TRBJ2-3; no firm D call. Germline assignment: CDR1 SGHNT and CDR2 YYREEE (reference sequence). Deletions cut 4 bases from V and 0 bases from J, with 3 bases between. The CDR3 is 12 amino acids. CDR3 sequence: CASSLSTDTQYF. The DNA of the CDR3 is TGTGCCAGCAGCCTTAGCACAGATACGCAGTATTTT.

The chain couples TRBV7-2 to TRBJ2-6; TRBD1 is a possible D gene (5 bases). There are 16 residues in the CDR3. Germline lookup yields CDR1 SGHTA and CDR2 FQGNSA. V lost 1 base and J 0 bases, leaving 7 bases between the germline ends. In nucleotides, the CDR3 is TGTGCCAGCAGCTTAGAAGGGGTCTCTGGGGCCAACGTCCTGACTTTC. Encoded protein: CASSLEGVSGANVLTF.

This sequence joins TRBV6-5 and TRBJ2-5, with D hard to call. The CDR3 loop spans 12 amino acids. CDR1 and CDR2 from the germline V gene are MNHEY and SVGAGI. The V end was cut by 5 bases, the J end by 5 bases, with 9 bases between. This CDR3 reads CASSIHGETQYF. For the CDR3, the DNA is TGTGCCAGCAGTATCCACGGGGAGACCCAGTACTTC.

A remark on this clone: Other DNA sequences in this sample translate to the same CDR3. This rearrangement joins TRBV18 to TRBJ1-6; 7 nucleotides align to TRBD1. The CDR3 spans 14 residues. The V and J ends lost 4 bases and 7 bases, in that order; junction bases with no gene match: 4. Germline loops: CDR1 KGHSH, CDR2 LQKENI. In nucleotides, the CDR3 is TGTGCCAGCTCACGAGACAGGGAGAATTCACCCCTCCACTTT. Translated, it gives CASSRDRENSPLHF.

CDR3 sequence: CASSSSGTGGLPPQYF. The CDR3 DNA reads TGTGCCAGCAGCTCCTCCGGGACAGGGGGCCTACCACCGCAGTATTTT. The rearrangement links TRBV7-9 to TRBJ2-3; 12 bases are a match to TRBD1. With V trimmed by 4 bases and J by 10 bases, 12 bases remained unmatched. Germline V CDR1 and CDR2: SEHNR, FQNEAQ (reference sequence). This CDR3 region has 16 residues.

The chain joins TRBV19 to TRBJ2-3; D is perhaps TRBD1 (6 bases). V lost 7 bases to trimming and J lost 12 bases, with 20 bases between them. The CDR3 covers 13 residues. Germline V gene data show CDR1 as LNHDA and CDR2 as SQIVND (reference sequence). The CDR3 here is CASTLQGHGPQYF. CDR3 nucleotides: TGTGCCAGTACCTTACAGGGCCACGGTCCTCAGTATTTT.

J is TRBJ2-5 and V is TRBV6-5; 12 bases fit TRBD1. Germline lookup yields CDR1 MNHEY and CDR2 SVGAGI. CDR3 length: 15 residues. V was clipped by 5 bases and J by 5 bases; unmatched bases: 6. The CDR3 is CASSKGQGAGETQYF. The CDR3 DNA follows: TGTGCCAGCAGTAAGGGACAGGGGGCAGGGGAGACCCAGTACTTC.

The chain links TRBV7-9 to TRBJ1-6; no reliable D call. The CDR3 totals 11 residues. Between the trimmed V and J ends, which lost 4 bases and 14 bases, there was a span of 9 bases. CDR1 SEHNR and CDR2 FQNEAQ come from the germline V gene (reference sequence). The DNA for the CDR3 is TGTGCCAGCAGCTCCACATTGGCCCTCCACTTT. Protein product: CASSSTLALHF.

This clone was detected a few times. The chain is built from TRBV7-8 and TRBJ1-5; D gene unclear. Trimming took 1 base from V and 4 from J, leaving 5 bases between them. The CDR3 sequence is 13 residues long. The germline V gene has CDR1 SGHVS and CDR2 FQNEAQ. In nucleotides, the CDR3 is TGTGCCAGCAGCTTAGTAGTAAATCAGCCCCAGCATTTT. Residues: CASSLVVNQPQHF.

This clone was counted ten times or more. The gene calls are TRBV15 and TRBJ2-1, with D possibly matching TRBD2 (7 bases). Germline CDR1 and CDR2: LNHNV and YYDKDF (reference sequence). This CDR3 contains 14 residues. V lost 0 bases and J 8 bases, leaving 11 bases between the germline ends. The CDR3 DNA reads as TGTGCCACCAGCAGAGAACTGGGGGGGCATGAGCAGTTCTTC. Amino acids: CATSRELGGHEQFF. Supplemented by reference TRBV15 and TRBJ2-1, the full variable domain reads DAMVIQNPRYQVTQFGKPVTLSCSQTLNHNVMYWYQQKSSQAPKLLFHYYDKDFNNEADTPDNFQSRRPNTSFCFLDIRSPGLGDTAMYLCATSRELGGHEQFFGPGTRLTVL.

J is TRBJ1-4 and V is TRBV27; D gene uncertain. With 6 bases removed from V and 0 bases from J, the gap between germline ends came to 11 bases. This CDR3 is 15 amino acids long. Germline loops: CDR1 MNHEY, CDR2 SMNVEV (reference sequence). This chain's CDR3 is CASSPASATNEKLFF. CDR3 nucleotides: TGTGCCAGCAGCCCTGCCAGTGCAACTAATGAAAAACTGTTTTTT.

The rearrangement links TRBV3-1 (or the pseudogene TRBV3-2) to TRBJ2-2, with 10 bases that match TRBD2. Germline-derived CDR1 and CDR2 are LGHDT and YNNKEL (reference sequence). V was pared by 1 base and J by 2 bases, with 4 bases of the junction left unmatched. The CDR3 has 17 amino acids. This chain's CDR3 is CASSQGSGGFNTGELFF. Written as DNA, the CDR3 is TGTGCCAGCAGCCAAGGTAGCGGGGGGTTCAACACCGGGGAGCTGTTTTTT.

The V call is TRBV7-2, the J call TRBJ1-2, with TRBD1 matching over 12 bases. V lost 5 bases to trimming and J lost 7 bases; unmatched junction nucleotides: 11. This CDR3 is 16 amino acids long. Germline assignment: CDR1 SGHTA and CDR2 FQGNSA. The CDR3 sequence is CASSTAGTGGLSGYTF. CDR3 nucleotide sequence: TGTGCCAGCAGCACCGCTGGGACAGGGGGCTTGAGTGGCTACACCTTC.

The rearrangement joins TRBV19 to TRBJ2-1; 8 positions match TRBD1. The germline CDR1 and CDR2 sequences are LNHDA and SQIVND (reference sequence). Trimming took 7 bases from V and 0 from J; bases not matched to a gene: 5. This CDR3 spans 15 amino acids. As DNA, the CDR3 is TGTGCCAGTAAGACGACAGGGGTCTCCTACAATGAGCAGTTCTTC. Its protein product is CASKTTGVSYNEQFF.

The chain links TRBV9 to TRBJ2-1, with D tentatively TRBD1 (5 bases). The CDR3 covers 14 residues. Germline-derived CDR1 and CDR2 are SGDLS and YYNGEE. The V and J ends lost 4 bases and 4 bases respectively, with 12 bases between them. The CDR3 DNA reads TGTGCCAGCAGCACGGACATTTTTTACAATGAGCAGTTCTTC. Residues: CASSTDIFYNEQFF.

The table lists this clone with a few counts. This rearrangement joins TRBV16 to TRBJ1-1; tentative D call: TRBD1 (5 bases). Trimming cost V 0 bases and J 8 bases, with 19 bases left between them. The CDR3 runs to 16 residues. Per germline, CDR1 KGHSY and CDR2 FQNENV. The CDR3 reads CASSQSIAGVGLEAFF. As DNA, the CDR3 is TGTGCCAGCAGCCAATCCATCGCGGGGGTGGGTCTAGAAGCTTTCTTT.

V and J are TRBV29-1 and TRBJ1-1; the D gene is possibly TRBD1 (6 bases). V lost 4 bases and J 4 bases, leaving 16 bases between the germline ends. Germline V gene data show CDR1 as SQVTM and CDR2 as ANQGSEA. This CDR3 has 14 residues. This CDR3 reads CSVGGGHPGTEAFF. CDR3 nucleotides: TGCAGCGTTGGGGGGGGGCACCCGGGCACTGAAGCTTTCTTT.

The chain employs TRBV18 and TRBJ1-1; TRBD1 aligns across 9 bases. The germline CDR1 and CDR2 sequences are KGHSH and LQKENI. V lost 5 bases and J lost 11; bases outside the gene matches: 12. This CDR3 is 14 amino acids long. CDR3: CASSNTGTGISAFF. The CDR3 coding sequence is TGTGCCAGCTCAAATACCGGGACAGGGATTTCGGCTTTCTTT.

The CDR3 loop is CASSLSQGNQPQHF. CDR3 bases: TGTGCCAGCAGTTTATCGCAGGGAAACCAGCCCCAGCATTTT. The chain employs TRBV27 and TRBJ1-5, with a tentative D call TRBD1 (5 bases). Per germline, CDR1 MNHEY and CDR2 SMNVEV (reference sequence). Between the trimmed V and J ends, which lost 0 bases and 7 bases, there was a span of 10 bases. This CDR3 is built from 14 residues.

This clone occurred once. This chain connects TRBV29-1 to TRBJ1-4; 12 bases are a match to TRBD1. The CDR3 is made up of 15 amino acids. V trimming: 7 bases; J trimming: 3 bases; junction bases outside the gene matches: 6. Per the germline V gene, CDR1 is SQVTM and CDR2 is ANQGSEA. In DNA, the CDR3 is TGCAGCGACCCGGGACAGGGGGCGGCTAATGAAAAACTGTTTTTT. Translating gives CSDPGQGAANEKLFF.

The chain joins TRBV18 to TRBJ1-2; D gene uncertain. The CDR3 length is 14 residues. The V gene's germline CDR1 is KGHSH and CDR2 LQKENI. V lost 0 bases and J 5 bases, leaving 10 bases between the germline ends. This chain's CDR3 is CASSPPSGLYGYTF. The DNA for the CDR3 is TGTGCCAGCTCACCACCTTCAGGCCTATATGGCTACACCTTC. Looking up the rest from reference TRBV18 and TRBJ1-2 gives the full variable domain: NAGVMQNPRHLVRRRGQEARLRCSPMKGHSHVYWYRQLPEEGLKFMVYLQKENIIDESGMPKERFSAEFPKEGPSILRIQQVVRGDSAAYFCASSPPSGLYGYTFGSGTRLTVV.